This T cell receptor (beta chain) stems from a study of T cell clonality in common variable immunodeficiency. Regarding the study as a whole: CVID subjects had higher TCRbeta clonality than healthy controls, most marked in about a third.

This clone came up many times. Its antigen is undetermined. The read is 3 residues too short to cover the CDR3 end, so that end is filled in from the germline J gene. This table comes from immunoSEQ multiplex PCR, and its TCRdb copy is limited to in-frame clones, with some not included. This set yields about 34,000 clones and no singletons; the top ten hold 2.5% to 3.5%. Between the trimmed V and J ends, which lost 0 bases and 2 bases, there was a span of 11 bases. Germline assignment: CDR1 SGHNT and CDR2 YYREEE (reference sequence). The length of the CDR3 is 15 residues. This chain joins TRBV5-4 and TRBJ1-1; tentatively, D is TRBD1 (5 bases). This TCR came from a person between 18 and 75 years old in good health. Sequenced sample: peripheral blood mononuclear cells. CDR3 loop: CASSLEKGRNTEAFF. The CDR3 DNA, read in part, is TGTGCCAGCAGCTTGGAAAAGGGGAGAAACACTGAA. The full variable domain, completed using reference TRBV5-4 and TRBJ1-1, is ETGVTQSPTHLIKTRGQQVTLRCSSQSGHNTVSWYQQALGQGPQFIFQYYREEENGRGNFPPRFSGLQFPNYSSELNVNALELDDSALYLCASSLEKGRNTEAFFGQGTRLTVV.